The 20 T cell receptor beta chains given below trace back to one sample, sequenced in a study of T cell clusters in autoimmune cytopenias. Each sample's input was roughly 230 ng genomic DNA, roughly 38,000 genome equivalents. TRB was amplified by touch-down multiplex PCR, primer pools A and B combined. TCRdb re-called the multiplex PCR reads; one entry per CDR3 protein, DNA not given. With about 6,100 distinct CDR3 sequences in the sample, the ten largest clones hold around 40%. A further study also used this sample, focusing on T cell repertoires in aging, cancer and after chemotherapy.

The sequenced sample was peripheral blood. The receptor set was obtained from a human donor in good health.

This clonotype is medium-sized by frequency. This chain uses TRBV19 with TRBJ1-4. Per the germline V gene, CDR1 is LNHDA and CDR2 is SQIVND (reference sequence). This CDR3 is 14 amino acids long. The CDR3: CASSMGSSGEKLFF.

The chain couples TRBV6-5 to TRBJ1-3; TCRdb's D call of TRBD1 is untestable without DNA. CDR1 MNHEY and CDR2 SVGAGI come from the germline V gene. The CDR3 extends over 18 amino acids. The CDR3 sequence: CASGSRDLARGSGNTIYF.

CDR3 loop: CSARESPNTEAFF. The chain joins TRBV20-1 to TRBJ1-1. Germline CDR1 DFQATT, CDR2 SNEGSKA (reference sequence). The CDR3 has 13 residues.

This chain connects TRBV20-1 to TRBJ1-1. The germline CDR1 and CDR2 sequences are DFQATT and SNEGSKA (reference sequence). The CDR3 sequence is 14 residues long. CDR3 amino acids: CSAQRGGRDTEAFF.

This clonotype is medium-sized by frequency. V usage is TRBV19 and J usage is TRBJ1-3. Germline CDR1 and CDR2: LNHDA and SQIVND (reference sequence). This CDR3 contains 13 residues. CDR3 residues: CASSTISGNTIYF. Full variable domain (rest looked up from reference TRBV19 and TRBJ1-3): DGGITQSPKYLFRKEGQNVTLSCEQNLNHDAMYWYRQDPGQGLRLIYYSQIVNDFQKGDIAEGYSVSREKKESFPLTVTSAQKNPTAFYLCASSTISGNTIYFGEGSWLTVV.

This sequence joins TRBV6-2 or TRBV6-3 and TRBJ1-6; absent DNA, TCRdb's TRBD1 call cannot be checked. The germline V gene has CDR1 MNHEY and CDR2 SVGEGT. The CDR3 consists of 17 residues. This chain's CDR3 is CASSYQPRGGGKPPLHF.

This clonotype is identified as medium-sized from frequency. The chain couples TRBV5-4 to TRBJ2-6; the D call of TRBD1 rests on TCRdb alone, since no DNA is present to check it. The CDR3 has 16 residues. Germline CDR1 is SGHNT and CDR2 is YYREEE (reference sequence). The CDR3 loop reads CASSLRTASGANVLTF. The whole variable domain, remainder taken from reference TRBV5-4 and TRBJ2-6, is ETGVTQSPTHLIKTRGQQVTLRCSSQSGHNTVSWYQQALGQGPQFIFQYYREEENGRGNFPPRFSGLQFPNYSSELNVNALELDDSALYLCASSLRTASGANVLTFGAGSRLTVL.

The CDR3 loop reads CASSLGRETQYF. This rearrangement joins TRBV5-6 to TRBJ2-5. In germline, CDR1 is SGHDT, CDR2 YYEEEE. The CDR3 has 12 amino acids.

In terms of frequency, this clonotype is large. The chain links TRBV6-1 to TRBJ1-1; TCRdb indicates TRBD1, and absent DNA this call remains unverified. The germline CDR1 and CDR2 sequences are MNHNS and SASEGT. This CDR3 contains 15 residues. The CDR3 is CASSPGVWTNTEAFF.

This clonotype is deemed medium-sized by its frequency. The chain joins TRBV6-6 to TRBJ2-3; without DNA, the TCRdb call of TRBD2 cannot be checked. The germline gives CDR1 MNHNY, CDR2 SVGAGI (reference sequence). The length of the CDR3 is 17 residues. The CDR3 sequence is CASSYGLAGQHTDTQYF.

The rearrangement uses TRBV7-2 and TRBJ1-1; checking the TCRdb D call of TRBD1 is not possible without DNA. Germline loops: CDR1 SGHTA, CDR2 FQGNSA. The CDR3 contains 14 residues. CDR3 protein: CASSSNRVLTEAFF.

J is TRBJ1-6 and V is TRBV6-2 or TRBV6-3; lacking DNA, the TRBD1 call made by TCRdb goes unchecked. The CDR3 is made up of 16 amino acids. Looked up from germline, CDR1 is MNHEY and CDR2 is SVGEGT. CDR3 amino acids: CASSYATSGQRSPLHF.

The rearrangement joins TRBV10-3 to TRBJ1-2; the D gene TCRdb calls, TRBD1, cannot be checked with no DNA. Germline V lookup: CDR1 ENHRY, CDR2 SYGVKD. The CDR3 has 15 amino acids. CDR3 residues: CAISDPDSTNYGYTF.

Here the CDR3 reads CASSLGTGAESEAFF. The chain is built from TRBV18 and TRBJ1-1; TCRdb's D call of TRBD1 is untestable without DNA. Germline V CDR1 and CDR2: KGHSH, LQKENI. CDR3 size: 15 residues.

The chain links TRBV5-1 to TRBJ2-1. The CDR3 totals 12 residues. From germline, CDR1 is SGHRS and CDR2 YFSETQ. This chain's CDR3 is CASSLATEGEFF.

This clonotype is deemed medium-sized (0.01 to 0.1%) by its frequency. The chain recombines TRBV29-1 with TRBJ1-2. Per germline, CDR1 SQVTM and CDR2 ANQGSEA. The CDR3 extends over 11 amino acids. The CDR3 sequence is CSVQRGDGYTF.

The chain uses TRBV5-5 and TRBJ1-1. CDR3 length: 15 residues. Germline lookup yields CDR1 SGHKS and CDR2 YYEKEE (reference sequence). The CDR3 sequence: CASSLTPGLNTEAFF.

According to its frequency, this clonotype is medium-sized. V and J are TRBV18 and TRBJ1-3; the TCRdb D gene call, TRBD1, has no DNA to confirm it. The CDR3 is 15 residues long. Germline CDR1 KGHSH, CDR2 LQKENI. CDR3 region: CASSPGTGPRGTIYF.

This clonotype is labeled medium-sized based on frequency. The CDR3 loop is CASSLGDREQETQYF. V usage is TRBV5-4 and J usage is TRBJ2-5; TCRdb selects TRBD1, and the lack of DNA leaves this call unchecked. The germline V gene has CDR1 SGHNT and CDR2 YYREEE (reference sequence). The CDR3 sequence is 15 residues long.

This clonotype ranks as medium-sized in terms of frequency. The V gene is TRBV29-1, the J gene TRBJ1-5; absent DNA, TCRdb's TRBD1 call cannot be checked. The CDR3 length is 13 residues. CDR1 and CDR2 from the germline V gene are SQVTM and ANQGSEA. CDR3 protein: CSVADPGDQPQHF.